This is a list of T cell receptor beta chains from one sample in a study of cytomegalovirus exposure and HLA in healthy donors. The protocol was immunoSEQ multiplex PCR, while the TCRdb copy is restricted to in-frame clones and leaves out a portion. This table has 180,000 or so clones, 80% to 90% appearing once. Sequencing was done on a sample of PBMCs. These receptors were taken from a man aged 18 to 30 in good health and CMV-seropositive. CDR3s include the opening cysteine and the closing phenylalanine or tryptophan. A D gene is named only where the DNA matches it firmly. Where a row states a size, it is once, few, many or the class of an expanded clone; other rows omit it.

J gene: TRBJ1-2; clone size: NA; D gene: TRBD1; V gene: TRBV6-4; CDR3 DNA: TGTGCCAGCAGTCGCACAGGGACAGCTAACTATGGCTACACCTTC; CDR3 protein: CASSRTGTANYGYTF
J gene: TRBJ2-6; clone size: NA; D gene: NA; V gene: TRBV5-5; CDR3 DNA: TGTGCCAGCAGCGAGCAGGGGAGAGGGGCCAACGTCCTGACTTTC; CDR3 protein: CASSEQGRGANVLTF
J gene: TRBJ2-7; clone size: NA; D gene: NA; V gene: TRBV11-3; CDR3 DNA: TGTGCCAGCAGCTTAAAGGGGCCCTCCTACGAGCAGTACTTC; CDR3 protein: CASSLKGPSYEQYF
J gene: TRBJ1-2; clone size: NA; D gene: NA; V gene: TRBV6-1; CDR3 DNA: TGTGCCAGCAGTGAACAGGTGAACTATGGCTACACCTTC; CDR3 protein: CASSEQVNYGYTF
J gene: TRBJ2-3; clone size: NA; D gene: TRBD2; V gene: TRBV5-1; CDR3 DNA: TGCGCCAGCAGCTTTCTACTAGCGGGGGGGCAGGGAGATACGCAGTATTTT; CDR3 protein: CASSFLLAGGQGDTQYF
J gene: TRBJ2-7; clone size: NA; D gene: NA; V gene: TRBV30; CDR3 DNA: TGTGCCTGGCGAAGGGGCTCCCACGAGCAGTACTTC; CDR3 protein: CAWRRGSHEQYF
J gene: TRBJ2-7; clone size: NA; D gene: TRBD1; V gene: TRBV27; CDR3 DNA: TGTGCCAGCAGTTCCCGCTACAACGACAGGGAACTGTACTTC; CDR3 protein: CASSSRYNDRELYF
J gene: TRBJ2-7; clone size: NA; D gene: TRBD1; V gene: TRBV19; CDR3 DNA: TGTGCCAGTAGTATAGGCCTTCAGGGGGCTTACGAGCAGTACTTC; CDR3 protein: CASSIGLQGAYEQYF
J gene: TRBJ1-2; clone size: NA; D gene: NA; V gene: TRBV5-1; CDR3 DNA: TGCGCCAGCAGCTCGGACAGTTCTAACTATGGCTACACCTTC; CDR3 protein: CASSSDSSNYGYTF
J gene: TRBJ1-1; clone size: NA; D gene: NA; V gene: TRBV10-2; CDR3 DNA: TGCGCCAGCAAATCAGGGTTGGGGAACACTGAAGCTTTCTTT; CDR3 protein: CASKSGLGNTEAFF
J gene: TRBJ1-2; clone size: NA; D gene: TRBD1; V gene: TRBV2; CDR3 DNA: TGTGCCAGCTGGACAGGGGAATCTAACTATGGCTACACCTTC; CDR3 protein: CASWTGESNYGYTF
J gene: TRBJ1-2; clone size: NA; D gene: TRBD1; V gene: TRBV7-9; CDR3 DNA: TGTGCCAGCAGCCCACAGGGGGCGGCTGGCTACACCTTC; CDR3 protein: CASSPQGAAGYTF
J gene: TRBJ2-6; clone size: once; D gene: NA; V gene: TRBV9; CDR3 DNA: TGTGCCAGCAGCGGCCTTGGGGCGACCGGGGCCAACGTCCTGACTTTC; CDR3 protein: CASSGLGATGANVLTF
J gene: TRBJ2-5; clone size: NA; D gene: NA; V gene: TRBV7-2; CDR3 DNA: TGTGCCAGCAGCTTTCTTGAGGAGACCCAGTACTTC; CDR3 protein: CASSFLEETQYF
J gene: TRBJ2-1; clone size: NA; D gene: TRBD1; V gene: TRBV6-1; CDR3 DNA: TGTGCCAGCAGAACAGGGGGTAGGAATGAGCAGTTCTTC; CDR3 protein: CASRTGGRNEQFF
J gene: TRBJ2-3; clone size: NA; D gene: TRBD2; V gene: TRBV19; CDR3 DNA: TGTGCCAGTAGTATTAGGCTAGCGGGGGCGGGAGATACGCAGTATTTT; CDR3 protein: CASSIRLAGAGDTQYF
J gene: TRBJ2-3; clone size: few; D gene: NA; V gene: TRBV4-3; CDR3 DNA: TGCGCCAGCAGCCAAGATACTTTGAGGGAAGATACGCAGTATTTT; CDR3 protein: CASSQDTLREDTQYF
J gene: TRBJ1-2; clone size: NA; D gene: TRBD1; V gene: TRBV15; CDR3 DNA: TGTGCCACCAGCAGAGATTTGGGACAGGCAAACTATGGCTACACCTTC; CDR3 protein: CATSRDLGQANYGYTF
J gene: TRBJ2-7; clone size: NA; D gene: NA; V gene: TRBV27; CDR3 DNA: TGTGCCAGCAGTCCCCTGGGACTCCCCTACGAGCAGTACTTC; CDR3 protein: CASSPLGLPYEQYF
J gene: TRBJ2-5; clone size: NA; D gene: NA; V gene: TRBV21-1; CDR3 DNA: TGTGCCAGCGTAACCACAGAGAAAGAGACCCAGTACTTC; CDR3 protein: CASVTTEKETQYF
J gene: TRBJ2-7; clone size: NA; D gene: TRBD1; V gene: TRBV12-5; CDR3 DNA: TGTGCTAGTGGTTTTGGGGGACAGGGGGATGAGCAGTACTTC; CDR3 protein: CASGFGGQGDEQYF
J gene: TRBJ2-7; clone size: few; D gene: NA; V gene: TRBV5-4; CDR3 DNA: TGTGCCAGCAGGGATCAGGGGGGCGAGCAGTACTTC; CDR3 protein: CASRDQGGEQYF
J gene: TRBJ2-1; clone size: once; D gene: NA; V gene: TRBV7-9; CDR3 DNA: TGTGCCAGCAGCTTAACTCGTGTTGCGGGGAATGAGCAGTTCTTC; CDR3 protein: CASSLTRVAGNEQFF
J gene: TRBJ1-1; clone size: NA; D gene: NA; V gene: TRBV4-3; CDR3 DNA: TGCGCCAGCAGCCAGGGGGCTTCCCAGAGGAGCACTGAAGCTTTCTTT; CDR3 protein: CASSQGASQRSTEAFF
J gene: TRBJ1-1; clone size: NA; D gene: NA; V gene: TRBV30; CDR3 DNA: TGTGCCTGGAGTCCCACAGTGAACACTGAAGCTTTCTTT; CDR3 protein: CAWSPTVNTEAFF
J gene: TRBJ1-4; clone size: few; D gene: NA; V gene: TRBV7-9; CDR3 DNA: TGTTCCAGCAGACTTCATAATGAAAAACTGTTTTTT; CDR3 protein: CSSRLHNEKLFF
J gene: TRBJ2-5; clone size: NA; D gene: NA; V gene: TRBV4-1; CDR3 DNA: TGCGCCAGCAGTCACAGGTCAATTTTCCAAGAGACCCAGTACTTC; CDR3 protein: CASSHRSIFQETQYF
J gene: TRBJ1-1; clone size: NA; D gene: NA; V gene: TRBV2; CDR3 DNA: TGTGCCAGCGGCGGGACTCTAAGAGGGGACACTGAAGCTTTCTTT; CDR3 protein: CASGGTLRGDTEAFF
J gene: TRBJ2-7; clone size: NA; D gene: TRBD1; V gene: TRBV5-1; CDR3 DNA: TGCGCCAGCAGCTTGGAGGGGAGACAGGGCTCCTACGAGCAGTACTTC; CDR3 protein: CASSLEGRQGSYEQYF
J gene: TRBJ1-6; clone size: once; D gene: TRBD1; V gene: TRBV7-3; CDR3 DNA: TGTGCCAGCAGCTTAACCAGGGGGCTAGACTCACCCCTCCACTTT; CDR3 protein: CASSLTRGLDSPLHF
J gene: TRBJ2-5; clone size: NA; D gene: TRBD2; V gene: TRBV7-2; CDR3 DNA: TGTGCCAGCAGCTCCGGGGGGGCCCAAGAGACCCAGTACTTC; CDR3 protein: CASSSGGAQETQYF
J gene: TRBJ1-2; clone size: NA; D gene: NA; V gene: TRBV5-1; CDR3 DNA: TGCGCCAGCGCCCAGGGGTTTAATGGTGGCTACACCTTC; CDR3 protein: CASAQGFNGGYTF
J gene: TRBJ1-1; clone size: NA; D gene: NA; V gene: TRBV19; CDR3 DNA: TGTGCCAGTAGCACGCACAGGGTAGGCGCTTTCTTT; CDR3 protein: CASSTHRVGAFF
J gene: TRBJ2-2; clone size: once; D gene: NA; V gene: TRBV4-2; CDR3 DNA: TGTGCCAGCAGCCAACGGGTCCCGAACACCGGGGAGCTGTTTTTT; CDR3 protein: CASSQRVPNTGELFF
J gene: TRBJ2-7; clone size: few; D gene: NA; V gene: TRBV5-6; CDR3 DNA: TGTGCCAGCAGCTCGACCCCACAGGGTTCAACCTACGAGCAGTACTTC; CDR3 protein: CASSSTPQGSTYEQYF
J gene: TRBJ2-3; clone size: NA; D gene: TRBD1; V gene: TRBV7-9; CDR3 DNA: TGTGCCAGCAGCTTACGGGACAGGGGACGCACAGATACGCAGTATTTT; CDR3 protein: CASSLRDRGRTDTQYF
J gene: TRBJ2-7; clone size: NA; D gene: NA; V gene: TRBV5-5; CDR3 DNA: TGTGCCAGCAGCTCGGACCTTGGGCAGGGGTCCTACGAGCAGTACTTC; CDR3 protein: CASSSDLGQGSYEQYF
J gene: TRBJ2-5; clone size: few; D gene: TRBD2; V gene: TRBV25-1; CDR3 DNA: TGTGCCAGCAGTGACCATAGCGGGGCTGAGACCCAGTACTTC; CDR3 protein: CASSDHSGAETQYF
J gene: TRBJ1-1; clone size: many; D gene: NA; V gene: TRBV7-9; CDR3 DNA: TGTGCCAGCAGCTTAGCATCAGGGGTTTGGGGAGCTTTCTTT; CDR3 protein: CASSLASGVWGAFF
J gene: TRBJ2-5; clone size: NA; D gene: TRBD2; V gene: TRBV7-3; CDR3 DNA: TGTGCCAGCAGCTTAATTCAGACTAGCGGGGAACAAGAGACCCAGTACTTC; CDR3 protein: CASSLIQTSGEQETQYF
J gene: TRBJ2-1; clone size: NA; D gene: NA; V gene: TRBV30; CDR3 DNA: TGTGCCTGGGGACAGAACAATGAGCAGTTCTTC; CDR3 protein: CAWGQNNEQFF
J gene: TRBJ2-3; clone size: NA; D gene: NA; V gene: TRBV18; CDR3 DNA: TGTGCCAGCTCACCCCTTAGCACAGATACGCAGTATTTT; CDR3 protein: CASSPLSTDTQYF
J gene: TRBJ1-1; clone size: NA; D gene: NA; V gene: TRBV6-5; CDR3 DNA: TGTGCCAGCAGTACGGACAGCGAGGGGACTGAAGCTTTCTTT; CDR3 protein: CASSTDSEGTEAFF
J gene: TRBJ1-2; clone size: NA; D gene: TRBD1; V gene: TRBV30; CDR3 DNA: TGTGCCTGGAGTGTAATACAGGGGGCGGGCTACACCTTC; CDR3 protein: CAWSVIQGAGYTF
J gene: TRBJ2-7; clone size: NA; D gene: TRBD1; V gene: TRBV5-1; CDR3 DNA: TGCGCCAGCAGCCCCGGGACAGGGGTTCGGGAGCAGTACTTC; CDR3 protein: CASSPGTGVREQYF
J gene: TRBJ1-2; clone size: NA; D gene: NA; V gene: TRBV30; CDR3 DNA: TGTGCCTGGAGAGAGACAGATATCGGATATGGCTACACCTTC; CDR3 protein: CAWRETDIGYGYTF
J gene: TRBJ1-3; clone size: NA; D gene: NA; V gene: TRBV29-1; CDR3 DNA: TGCAGCGCTAAATCTACAGGCAGCTCTGGAAACACCATATATTTT; CDR3 protein: CSAKSTGSSGNTIYF
J gene: TRBJ2-3; clone size: NA; D gene: TRBD2; V gene: TRBV6-5; CDR3 DNA: TGTGCCAGCCAGCGGGGGGGTACAGATACGCAGTATTTT; CDR3 protein: CASQRGGTDTQYF
J gene: TRBJ1-3; clone size: NA; D gene: NA; V gene: TRBV7-2; CDR3 DNA: TGTGCCAGCAGCTGGAGCTCGAGCTCTGGAAACACCATATATTTC; CDR3 protein: CASSWSSSSGNTIYF
J gene: TRBJ1-6; clone size: NA; D gene: NA; V gene: TRBV7-2; CDR3 DNA: TGTGCCAGCAGCCCCGGGACACGGAGTTCACCCCTCCACTTT; CDR3 protein: CASSPGTRSSPLHF
J gene: TRBJ1-1; clone size: NA; D gene: TRBD1; V gene: TRBV5-1; CDR3 DNA: TGCGCCAGCAGCCACAGACGGACAGGGGAAGTTACTGAAGCTTTCTTT; CDR3 protein: CASSHRRTGEVTEAFF
J gene: TRBJ2-7; clone size: NA; D gene: NA; V gene: TRBV5-4; CDR3 DNA: TGTGCCAGCAGCTTCGGACTTTCCTACGAGCAGTACTTC; CDR3 protein: CASSFGLSYEQYF
J gene: TRBJ1-1; clone size: NA; D gene: TRBD1; V gene: TRBV5-8; CDR3 DNA: TGTGCCAGCAGAAGACTCAGGGGGCTCGGTTTGAACACTGAAGCTTTCTTT; CDR3 protein: CASRRLRGLGLNTEAFF
J gene: TRBJ1-6; clone size: NA; D gene: NA; V gene: TRBV5-5; CDR3 DNA: TGTGCCAGCAGCTTAAGAGGGAGCTCCTATAATTCACCCCTCCACTTT; CDR3 protein: CASSLRGSSYNSPLHF